The T cell receptor beta chain described here comes from a study of OX40 agonist ivuxolimab in advanced cancers. General observations from the study: Expansion of clones was among the lowest in partial responders at 0.1-3.0 mg/kg. CD8+ T cells showed, on average, more clonal expansion than CD4+ cells.

Profiling relied on immunoSEQ multiplex PCR, and the TCRdb table lists in-frame clones only, not all of them. The sample has more than 80,000 clones, 94% seen once. This clone was seen more than once but under ten times. The antigen is undetermined. Sequenced here: CD4+ or CD8+ T cells sorted from blood, sampled in a trial of the OX40 agonist ivuxolimab. The receptor was derived from an adult with an advanced solid tumor such as melanoma, head and neck, liver or kidney cancer.

CDR3 DNA: TGTGCCAGTAGTATAAATGGAGAAAGCAATCAGCCCCAGCATTTT. This translates into CASSINGESNQPQHF. The rearrangement uses TRBV19 and TRBJ1-5; D unresolved. CDR1 is LNHDA and CDR2 is SQIVND in the germline V gene (reference sequence). This CDR3 is 15 amino acids long. The V end was cut by 2 bases, the J end by 1 base, with 9 bases between.